These 17 T cell receptor beta chains were all obtained from the same sample, sequenced in a study of STAT5B mutations in CD4+ large granular lymphocyte leukemia. Sequencing was performed with immunoSEQ multiplex PCR; in TCRdb, only in-frame clones are kept and a portion is missing. This table has almost 30,000 clones, 79% appearing once. Material: CD4+ T cells from blood buffy coats. The receptor set was obtained from a human donor in good health.

V usage is TRBV5-1 and J usage is TRBJ2-3; 16 bases map to TRBD2. Looked up from germline, CDR1 is SGHRS and CDR2 is YFSETQ. The CDR3 is 17 amino acids. Trimming cost V 4 bases and J 2 bases; bases outside gene matches: 4. The CDR3 DNA follows: TGCGCCAGCAGCCTGGGACTAGCGGGGGGGGACACAGATACGCAGTATTTT. The encoded protein is CASSLGLAGGDTDTQYF.

This chain uses TRBV5-6 with TRBJ1-2; D perhaps matches TRBD1 (5 bases). Germline loops: CDR1 SGHDT, CDR2 YYEEEE. V gave up 0 bases and J gave up 4 bases, with 13 bases separating them. The CDR3 loop spans 15 amino acids. The CDR3 reads CASSLERGVGYGYTF. CDR3 nucleotide sequence: TGTGCCAGCAGCTTGGAGCGGGGGGTCGGCTATGGCTACACCTTC.

This chain uses TRBV5-1 with TRBJ2-5, with 10 positions matching TRBD2. Germline CDR1 is SGHRS and CDR2 is YFSETQ. Losses at the gene ends were 2 bases for V and 5 bases for J; bases not matched to a gene: 9. CDR3 length: 16 residues. This chain's CDR3 is CASSFGSGGAPETQYF. The CDR3 DNA follows: TGCGCCAGCAGCTTTGGAAGCGGGGGGGCGCCTGAGACCCAGTACTTC.

This chain uses TRBV6-5 with TRBJ1-1; D is ambiguous. The CDR3 contains 13 residues. The V end was cut by 8 bases, the J end by 1 base, with 11 bases between. Per germline, CDR1 MNHEY and CDR2 SVGAGI. The CDR3 coding sequence is TGTGCCAGCCGCCAACTTAGGAACACTGAAGCTTTCTTT. It specifies CASRQLRNTEAFF.

This chain connects TRBV29-1 to TRBJ2-1; no clear D. Germline values: CDR1 SQVTM, CDR2 ANQGSEA. The CDR3 covers 11 residues. Trimming removed 6 bases at V and 5 bases at J, with 8 bases between. The CDR3: CSVPVNNEQFF. For the CDR3, the DNA is TGCAGCGTCCCAGTAAACAATGAGCAGTTCTTC.

The chain links TRBV7-9 to TRBJ2-1; TRBD1 matches 7 bases. CDR1 SEHNR and CDR2 FQNEAQ come from the germline V gene (reference sequence). The CDR3 extends over 15 amino acids. Trimming at V came to 4 bases and at J to 6 bases, leaving 9 bases not matched to a gene. The CDR3 spells CASSSDRVWANEQFF. In DNA form, the CDR3 reads TGTGCCAGCAGCTCTGACAGGGTGTGGGCCAATGAGCAGTTCTTC. Drawing the rest from reference TRBV7-9 and TRBJ2-1, the complete variable domain is DTGVSQNPRHKITKRGQNVTFRCDPISEHNRLYWYRQTLGQGPEFLTYFQNEAQLEKSRLLSDRFSAERPKGSFSTLEIQRTEQGDSAMYLCASSSDRVWANEQFFGPGTRLTVL.

The V and J genes are TRBV19 and TRBJ1-1; D is ambiguous. The germline V gene encodes CDR1 LNHDA and CDR2 SQIVND (reference sequence). This CDR3 is built from 15 residues. V was cut by 6 bases and J by 1 base, with 15 bases left in between. The CDR3: CASSDQKPPNTEAFF. In DNA form, the CDR3 reads TGTGCCAGTAGCGATCAAAAACCACCGAACACTGAAGCTTTCTTT.

The V and J genes are TRBV19 and TRBJ2-5; D is ambiguous. Germline CDR1 and CDR2: LNHDA and SQIVND (reference sequence). V was trimmed by 0 bases and J by 4 bases, leaving 6 bases between them. The CDR3 has 13 amino acids. The CDR3 sequence is CASSIDRIETQYF. CDR3 nucleotides: TGTGCCAGTAGTATAGACAGAATAGAGACCCAGTACTTC.

This clone was found a few times. The DNA for the CDR3 is TGCAGCGCTGGAGGGACTGAAGCTTTCTTT. Protein product: CSAGGTEAFF. V gene TRBV29-1 combines with J gene TRBJ1-1; no firm D call. The CDR3 runs to 10 residues. Looked up from germline, CDR1 is SQVTM and CDR2 is ANQGSEA. Trimming removed 7 bases at V and 5 bases at J, with 8 bases between.

The chain is built from TRBV29-1 and TRBJ1-2, with 7 bases fitting TRBD1. The CDR3 has 16 amino acids. CDR1 SQVTM and CDR2 ANQGSEA come from the germline V gene. Trimming at V came to 1 base and at J to 4 bases, leaving 12 bases not matched to a gene. The CDR3, as DNA: TGCAGCGTTGAAGCGGCCTCGGGACAGCCGGCCTATGGCTACACCTTC. Translation gives CSVEAASGQPAYGYTF.

The V and J genes are TRBV15 and TRBJ1-4; D may be TRBD1 (6 bases). The CDR3 spans 21 residues. The ends were cut back, 0 bases at V and 7 bases at J, with 30 bases in the middle. From germline, CDR1 is LNHNV and CDR2 YYDKDF (reference sequence). CDR3 DNA: TGTGCCACCAGCAGAGATAGTCGACAGGTTTTCGAGGTCGGTGTGGCTGAAAAACTGTTTTTT. It translates to CATSRDSRQVFEVGVAEKLFF.

On this clone itself: At one end the junction does not follow the germline gene, possibly because of a read error. This chain links TRBV7-7 with TRBJ2-5, with TRBD1 matching 7 bases. The germline V gene encodes CDR1 SSHAT and CDR2 FNYEAQ (reference sequence). The CDR3 consists of 15 residues. In DNA form, the CDR3 reads TGTGCTAGCAGCTTAGGGGGTCGACAGGGAGAGACCCAGTACTTC. Translating it yields CASSLGGRQGETQYF.

The chain carries TRBV7-9 and TRBJ1-2; D gene unclear. The V and J ends lost 5 bases and 9 bases respectively, with 7 bases between them. The germline V gene encodes CDR1 SEHNR and CDR2 FQNEAQ (reference sequence). This CDR3 is 10 amino acids long. CDR3 nucleotide sequence: TGTGCCAGCAGCCCCCTCCGCTACACCTTC. This gives the protein CASSPLRYTF.

The V and J genes are TRBV6-1 and TRBJ1-5; D uncertain. The germline CDR1 and CDR2 sequences are MNHNS and SASEGT. V lost 3 bases, J lost 2 bases, and 5 bases lay in between. The CDR3 has 13 residues. CDR3 coding DNA: TGTGCCAGCAGTGAGACGGGCAATCAGCCCCAGCATTTT. Protein: CASSETGNQPQHF.

This clone was observed a single time. The chain recombines TRBV2 with TRBJ2-5, with 8 bases matching TRBD2. The CDR3 is 15 residues long. Germline CDR1 reads SNHLY; CDR2 reads FYNNEI. The ends lost 4 bases at V and 2 bases at J; junction bases unmatched: 6. CDR3 loop: CASSVPAGDQETQYF. The CDR3, as DNA: TGTGCCAGCAGTGTCCCAGCGGGGGATCAAGAGACCCAGTACTTC.

This chain uses TRBV27 with TRBJ1-1, with a tentative D call TRBD1 (5 bases). The CDR3 covers 14 residues. Germline CDR1 reads MNHEY; CDR2 reads SMNVEV (reference sequence). Trimming pared 6 bases from V and 5 bases from J, leaving 16 bases between. Here the CDR3 reads CASSFWSGGTEAFF. DNA of the CDR3: TGTGCCAGCAGCTTTTGGTCCGGGGGAACTGAAGCTTTCTTT.

V usage is TRBV5-1 and J usage is TRBJ1-1, with D unclear. V was shortened by 0 bases and J by 0 bases, with 3 bases between the two germline ends. The CDR3 runs 13 residues. CDR1 SGHRS and CDR2 YFSETQ come from the germline V gene. The CDR3 is CASSLEMNTEAFF. Here the CDR3 DNA reads TGCGCCAGCAGCTTGGAGATGAACACTGAAGCTTTCTTT.